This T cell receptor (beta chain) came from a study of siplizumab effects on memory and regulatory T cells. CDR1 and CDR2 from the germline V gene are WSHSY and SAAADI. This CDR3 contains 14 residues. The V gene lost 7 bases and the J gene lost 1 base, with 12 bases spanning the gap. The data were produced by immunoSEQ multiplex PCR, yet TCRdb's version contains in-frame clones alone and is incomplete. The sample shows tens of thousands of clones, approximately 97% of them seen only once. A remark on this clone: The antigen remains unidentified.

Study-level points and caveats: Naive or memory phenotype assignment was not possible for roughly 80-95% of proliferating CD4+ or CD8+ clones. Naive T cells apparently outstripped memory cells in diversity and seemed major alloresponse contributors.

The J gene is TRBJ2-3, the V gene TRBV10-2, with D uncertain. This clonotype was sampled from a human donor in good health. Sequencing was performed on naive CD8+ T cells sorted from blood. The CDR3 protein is CASIAVAGTDTQYF. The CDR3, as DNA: TGCGCCAGCATTGCGGTAGCCGGCACAGATACGCAGTATTTT.